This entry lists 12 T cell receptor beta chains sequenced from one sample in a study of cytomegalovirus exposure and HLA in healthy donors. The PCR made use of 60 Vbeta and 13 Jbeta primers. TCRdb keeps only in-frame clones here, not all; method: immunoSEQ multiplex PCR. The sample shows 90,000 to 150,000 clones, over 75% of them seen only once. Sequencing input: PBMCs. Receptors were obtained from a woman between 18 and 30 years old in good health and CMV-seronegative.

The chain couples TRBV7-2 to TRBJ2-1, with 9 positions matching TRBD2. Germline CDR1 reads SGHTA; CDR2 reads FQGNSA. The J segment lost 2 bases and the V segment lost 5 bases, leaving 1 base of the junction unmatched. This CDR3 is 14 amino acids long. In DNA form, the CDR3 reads TGTGCCAGCAGCAGGACTAGCGCCTACAATGAGCAGTTCTTC. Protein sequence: CASSRTSAYNEQFF.

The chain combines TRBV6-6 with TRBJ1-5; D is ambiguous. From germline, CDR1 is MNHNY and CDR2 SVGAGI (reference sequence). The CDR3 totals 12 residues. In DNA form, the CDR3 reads TGTGCTGGCGGCAGTGGCAATCAGCCCCAGCATTTT. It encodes CAGGSGNQPQHF.

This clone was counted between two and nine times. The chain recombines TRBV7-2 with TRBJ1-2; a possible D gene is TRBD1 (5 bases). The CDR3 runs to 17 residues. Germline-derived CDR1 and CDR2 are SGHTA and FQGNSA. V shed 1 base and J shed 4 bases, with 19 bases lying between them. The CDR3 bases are TGTGCCAGCAGCTTAGAAAAGGGTGCAGGGCTGGTCTATGGCTACACCTTC. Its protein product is CASSLEKGAGLVYGYTF.

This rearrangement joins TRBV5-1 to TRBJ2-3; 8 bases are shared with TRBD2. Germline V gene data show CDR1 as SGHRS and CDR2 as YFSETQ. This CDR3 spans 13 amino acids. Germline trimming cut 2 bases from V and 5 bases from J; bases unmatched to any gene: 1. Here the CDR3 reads CASSFAGGDTQYF. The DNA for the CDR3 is TGCGCCAGCAGCTTCGCGGGGGGAGATACGCAGTATTTT.

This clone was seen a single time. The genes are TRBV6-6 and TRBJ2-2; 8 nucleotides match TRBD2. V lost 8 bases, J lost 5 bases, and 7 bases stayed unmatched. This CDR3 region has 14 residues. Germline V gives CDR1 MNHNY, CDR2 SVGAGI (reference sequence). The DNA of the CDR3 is TGTGCCAGCCGGGGGGGCAGTAAGACCGGGGAGCTGTTTTTT. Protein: CASRGGSKTGELFF.

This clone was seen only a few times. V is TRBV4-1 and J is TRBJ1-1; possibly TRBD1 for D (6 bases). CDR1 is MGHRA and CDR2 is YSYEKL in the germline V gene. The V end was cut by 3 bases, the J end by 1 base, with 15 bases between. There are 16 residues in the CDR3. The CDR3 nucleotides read TGCGCCAGCAGCCAGGGCCCGGGACAAAAGAACACTGAAGCTTTCTTT. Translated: CASSQGPGQKNTEAFF.

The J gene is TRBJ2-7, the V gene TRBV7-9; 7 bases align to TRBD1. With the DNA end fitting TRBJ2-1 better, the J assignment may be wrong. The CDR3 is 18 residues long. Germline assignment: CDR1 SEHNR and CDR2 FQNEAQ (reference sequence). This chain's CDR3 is CASSFPPDRQGWYNEQFF. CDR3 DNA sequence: TGTGCCAGCAGCTTTCCGCCCGATAGACAGGGATGGTACAATGAGCAGTTCTTC.

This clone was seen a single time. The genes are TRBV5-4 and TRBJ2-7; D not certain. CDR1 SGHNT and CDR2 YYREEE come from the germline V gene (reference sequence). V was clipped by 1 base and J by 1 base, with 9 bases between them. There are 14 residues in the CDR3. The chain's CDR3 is CASSLSVLSYEQYF. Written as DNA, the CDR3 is TGTGCCAGCAGCTTGTCAGTATTGTCCTACGAGCAGTACTTC.

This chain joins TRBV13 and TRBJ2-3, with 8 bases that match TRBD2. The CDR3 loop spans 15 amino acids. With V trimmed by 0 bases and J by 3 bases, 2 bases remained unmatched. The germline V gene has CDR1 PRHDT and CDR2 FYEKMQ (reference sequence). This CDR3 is CASSLGREGTDTQYF. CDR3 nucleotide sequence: TGTGCCAGCAGCTTAGGCCGGGAGGGAACAGATACGCAGTATTTT.

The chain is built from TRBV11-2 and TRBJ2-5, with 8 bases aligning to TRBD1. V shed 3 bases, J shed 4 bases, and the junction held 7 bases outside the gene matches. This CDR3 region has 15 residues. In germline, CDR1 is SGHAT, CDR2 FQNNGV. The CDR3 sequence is CASSFQGARGETQYF. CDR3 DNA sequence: TGTGCCAGCAGCTTCCAGGGGGCGAGGGGAGAGACCCAGTACTTC.

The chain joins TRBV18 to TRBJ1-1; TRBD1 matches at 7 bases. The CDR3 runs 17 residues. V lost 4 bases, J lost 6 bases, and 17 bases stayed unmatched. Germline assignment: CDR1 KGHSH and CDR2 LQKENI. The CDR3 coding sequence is TGTGCCAGCTCACGTGAACAGGGGCCGACAACCCAGTCTGAAGCTTTCTTT. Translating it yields CASSREQGPTTQSEAFF.

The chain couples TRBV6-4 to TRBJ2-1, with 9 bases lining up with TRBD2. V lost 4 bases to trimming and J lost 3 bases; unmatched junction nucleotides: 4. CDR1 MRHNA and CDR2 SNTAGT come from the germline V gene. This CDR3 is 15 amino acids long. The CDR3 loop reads CASSVSGSDYNEQFF. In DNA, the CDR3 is TGTGCCAGCAGTGTTAGCGGGAGCGACTACAATGAGCAGTTCTTC.